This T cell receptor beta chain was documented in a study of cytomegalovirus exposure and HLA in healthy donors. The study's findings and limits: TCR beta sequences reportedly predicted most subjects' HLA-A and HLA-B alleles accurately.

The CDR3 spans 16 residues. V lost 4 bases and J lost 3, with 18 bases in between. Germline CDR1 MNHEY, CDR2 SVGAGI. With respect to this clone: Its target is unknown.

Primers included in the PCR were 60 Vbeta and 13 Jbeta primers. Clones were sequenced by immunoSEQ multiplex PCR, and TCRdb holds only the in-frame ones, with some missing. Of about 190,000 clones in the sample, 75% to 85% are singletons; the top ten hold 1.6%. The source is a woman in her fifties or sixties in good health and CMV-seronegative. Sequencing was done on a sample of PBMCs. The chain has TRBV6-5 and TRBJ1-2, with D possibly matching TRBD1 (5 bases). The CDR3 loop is CASSSNLQGGDYGYTF. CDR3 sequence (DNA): TGTGCCAGCAGTTCCAACCTCCAGGGTGGAGACTATGGCTACACCTTC.